This paragraph reports one T cell receptor beta chain. These data originate in a study of monozygotic twins with inflammatory bowel disease. Skipping T cell sorting, the study isolated total RNA directly from whole blood. TCRdb reprocessed the 5' RACE reads and reports one entry per CDR3 protein, with no DNA. The repertoire table contains 400,000 or so distinct CDR3 sequences. Sequenced input: blood. The clonotype comes from a human donor with ulcerative colitis or Crohn's disease, or a healthy co-twin of an affected twin (not recorded which).

Here the CDR3 reads CASRSWASGSTDTQYF. The V and J genes are TRBV27 and TRBJ2-3; TCRdb outputs TRBD2, but without DNA this stays unchecked. The CDR3 is made up of 16 amino acids. Germline-derived CDR1 and CDR2 are MNHEY and SMNVEV (reference sequence).